The rows below give T cell receptor beta chains drawn from one sample of a study of blood T cell repertoires in COVID-19. Data came from immunoSEQ multiplex PCR; TCRdb stores just in-frame clones and leaves some out. The sample includes fewer than 70,000 clones, 65% to 90% of them seen just once. Sequenced input: peripheral blood. Receptors were obtained from an elderly man with acute or convalescent COVID-19. Each CDR3 is given with its conserved first and last residue. The D gene is left open where the match is weak. Clone size is shown for a subset of rows, as once, few, many or a class of expanded clone.

TRBJ2-3	NA	TRBV6-4	TRBD2	CASSDPRTSFSTDTQYF	TGTGCCAGCAGTGACCCGCGGACTAGCTTTAGCACAGATACGCAGTATTTT
TRBJ2-7	NA	TRBV7-6	TRBD2	CASSLGTSGSYEQYF	TGTGCCAGCAGCCTCGGGACTAGCGGGAGTTACGAGCAGTACTTC
TRBJ1-6	NA	TRBV6-5	NA	CASSYSRNSPLHF	TGTGCCAGCAGTTACAGTCGGAATTCACCCCTCCACTTT
TRBJ2-1	NA	TRBV25-1	TRBD2	CASKAGGSDEQFF	TGTGCCAGCAAGGCGGGAGGGTCGGATGAGCAGTTCTTC
TRBJ2-7	NA	TRBV6-6	NA	CASSYGQNYYEQYF	TGTGCCAGCAGTTACGGTCAGAACTACTACGAGCAGTACTTC
TRBJ2-5	once	TRBV9	TRBD2	CASSVSSGSWETQYF	TGTGCCAGCAGCGTATCTAGCGGTTCGTGGGAGACCCAGTACTTC
TRBJ1-3	once	TRBV4-3	TRBD1	CASSQGYGTGASTIYF	TGCGCCAGCAGCCAAGGGTACGGGACAGGGGCGAGCACCATATATTTT
TRBJ2-3	NA	TRBV11-2	NA	CASTRNGAGYTDTQYF	TGTGCCAGCACCCGAAATGGGGCAGGATACACAGATACGCAGTATTTT
TRBJ1-2	once	TRBV5-6	NA	CASSDPEGRRYGYTF	TGTGCCAGCAGCGACCCGGAGGGGAGAAGGTATGGCTACACCTTC
TRBJ1-1	NA	TRBV24-1	TRBD1	CATSGRGQKYEAFF	TGTGCCACCAGTGGTAGGGGACAGAAATATGAAGCTTTCTTT
TRBJ2-1	NA	TRBV6-4	TRBD2	CASSDSASGSYNEQFF	TGTGCCAGCAGTGACTCAGCTAGCGGGAGCTACAATGAGCAGTTCTTC
TRBJ1-4	few	TRBV2	NA	CAREVKESEKLFF	TGTGCCAGGGAGGTGAAAGAGTCTGAAAAACTGTTTTTT
TRBJ1-5	once	TRBV27	NA	CASSGGNQPQHF	TGTGCCAGCTCAGGGGGCAATCAGCCCCAGCATTTT
TRBJ1-5	NA	TRBV2	NA	CASSREVANSNQPQHF	TGTGCCAGCAGCCGGGAGGTTGCGAATAGCAATCAGCCCCAGCATTTT
TRBJ1-1	NA	TRBV4-3	NA	CASSPHEGLTNTEAFF	TGCGCCAGCAGCCCTCATGAGGGTCTGACGAACACTGAAGCTTTCTTT
TRBJ2-2	NA	TRBV4-1	TRBD2	CASSRLGTSGRAGTGELFF	TGCGCCAGCAGCCGACTTGGGACTAGCGGGAGGGCCGGGACCGGGGAGCTGTTTTTT
TRBJ2-2	NA	TRBV5-1	NA	CASSLRLNTGELFF	TGCGCCAGCAGCTTGCGGTTAAACACCGGGGAGCTGTTTTTT
TRBJ2-3	NA	TRBV18	TRBD2	CASSPGLADTQYF	TGTGCCAGCTCACCGGGACTAGCAGATACGCAGTATTTT
TRBJ1-2	NA	TRBV29-1	NA	CSVARTNYGYTF	TGCAGCGTTGCCAGGACTAACTATGGCTACACCTTC
TRBJ1-2	NA	TRBV10-3	TRBD1	CAISGVGDSNYGYTF	TGTGCCATCAGTGGAGTTGGGGACAGTAACTATGGCTACACCTTC
TRBJ1-5	few	TRBV3-1/TRBV3-2	NA	CASSQAGGNQPQHF	TGTGCCAGCAGCCAAGCAGGGGGCAATCAGCCCCAGCATTTT
TRBJ1-5	NA	TRBV18	NA	CASSASTRTSGQPQHF	TGTGCCAGCTCAGCCAGTACTAGGACCAGTGGTCAGCCCCAGCATTTT